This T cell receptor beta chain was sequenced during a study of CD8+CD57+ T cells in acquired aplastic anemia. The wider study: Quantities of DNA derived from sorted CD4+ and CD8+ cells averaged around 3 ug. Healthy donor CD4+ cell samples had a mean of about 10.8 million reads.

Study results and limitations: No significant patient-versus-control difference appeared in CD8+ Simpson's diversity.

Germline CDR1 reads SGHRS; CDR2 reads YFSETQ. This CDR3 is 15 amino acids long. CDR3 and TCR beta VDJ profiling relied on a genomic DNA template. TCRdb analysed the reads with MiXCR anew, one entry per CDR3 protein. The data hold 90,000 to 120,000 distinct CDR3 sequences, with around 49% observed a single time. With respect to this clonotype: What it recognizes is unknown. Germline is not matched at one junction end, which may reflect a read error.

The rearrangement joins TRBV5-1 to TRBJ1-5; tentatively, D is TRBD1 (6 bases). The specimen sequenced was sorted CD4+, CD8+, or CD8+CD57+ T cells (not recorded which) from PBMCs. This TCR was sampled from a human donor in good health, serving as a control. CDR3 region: CASSLVGGSNQPQRF. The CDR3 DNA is TGCGCCAGCAGCTTGGTCGGGGGCAGCAATCAGCCCCAGCGTTTT.